These T cell receptor beta chains were read from a single sample in a study of blood T cell repertoires in COVID-19. Generated by immunoSEQ multiplex PCR, the TCRdb table keeps only in-frame clones and is missing some. In the table there are some 150,000 clones, roughly 90% of which are singletons. The sample was peripheral blood. Source of these receptors: a woman in her sixties with active or convalescent COVID-19. The CDR3 runs from the conserved cysteine through the conserved F or W. Each record gives: J gene, V gene, CDR3 length, clone size, D gene, CDR3 protein, CDR3 DNA. A D gene is named only where the DNA matches it firmly. The listing skips clone size in some rows; elsewhere it reads once, few, many or a size class.

J gene: TRBJ2-4; V gene: TRBV5-1; CDR3 length: 14; clone size: once; D gene: TRBD1; CDR3 protein: CASSPGTDLNIQYF; CDR3 DNA: TGCGCCAGCAGCCCCGGGACAGATTTAAACATTCAGTACTTC
J gene: TRBJ2-1; V gene: TRBV18; CDR3 length: 17; clone size: NA; D gene: TRBD1; CDR3 protein: CASSQRTGRGSYNEQFF; CDR3 DNA: TGTGCCAGCTCACAAAGGACAGGCCGCGGGTCCTACAATGAGCAGTTCTTC
J gene: TRBJ1-1; V gene: TRBV6-5; CDR3 length: 13; clone size: NA; D gene: TRBD1; CDR3 protein: CASSSTGSSEAFF; CDR3 DNA: TGTGCCAGCAGCTCGACAGGGTCCTCTGAAGCTTTCTTT
J gene: TRBJ2-7; V gene: TRBV13; CDR3 length: 16; clone size: NA; D gene: NA; CDR3 protein: CASSLGWEPGVVEQYF; CDR3 DNA: TGTGCCAGCAGCTTAGGTTGGGAGCCTGGGGTTGTCGAGCAGTACTTC
J gene: TRBJ2-1; V gene: TRBV3-1/TRBV3-2; CDR3 length: 17; clone size: NA; D gene: NA; CDR3 protein: CASSLTGDVNSYNEQFF; CDR3 DNA: TGTGCCAGCAGCTTGACAGGCGACGTCAATTCCTACAATGAGCAGTTCTTC
J gene: TRBJ1-6; V gene: TRBV3-1/TRBV3-2; CDR3 length: 14; clone size: once; D gene: NA; CDR3 protein: CASSQGTFGSPLHF; CDR3 DNA: TGTGCCAGCAGCCAAGGGACTTTCGGATCACCCCTCCACTTT
J gene: TRBJ2-1; V gene: TRBV5-4; CDR3 length: 13; clone size: NA; D gene: NA; CDR3 protein: CASSDGQYNEQFF; CDR3 DNA: TGTGCCAGCAGCGATGGACAGTACAATGAGCAGTTCTTC
J gene: TRBJ2-3; V gene: TRBV3-1/TRBV3-2; CDR3 length: 14; clone size: NA; D gene: TRBD2; CDR3 protein: CASSLGTSADTQYF; CDR3 DNA: TGTGCCAGCAGCCTCGGGACTAGCGCAGATACGCAGTATTTT
J gene: TRBJ2-7; V gene: TRBV18; CDR3 length: 15; clone size: once; D gene: TRBD2; CDR3 protein: CASSPSGGQGYEQYF; CDR3 DNA: TGTGCCAGCTCACCTTCGGGGGGGCAGGGTTACGAGCAGTACTTC
J gene: TRBJ1-4; V gene: TRBV7-3; CDR3 length: 16; clone size: NA; D gene: TRBD1; CDR3 protein: CASSLTAGTVNEKLFF; CDR3 DNA: TGTGCCAGCAGCTTAACGGCCGGGACAGTCAATGAAAAACTGTTTTTT